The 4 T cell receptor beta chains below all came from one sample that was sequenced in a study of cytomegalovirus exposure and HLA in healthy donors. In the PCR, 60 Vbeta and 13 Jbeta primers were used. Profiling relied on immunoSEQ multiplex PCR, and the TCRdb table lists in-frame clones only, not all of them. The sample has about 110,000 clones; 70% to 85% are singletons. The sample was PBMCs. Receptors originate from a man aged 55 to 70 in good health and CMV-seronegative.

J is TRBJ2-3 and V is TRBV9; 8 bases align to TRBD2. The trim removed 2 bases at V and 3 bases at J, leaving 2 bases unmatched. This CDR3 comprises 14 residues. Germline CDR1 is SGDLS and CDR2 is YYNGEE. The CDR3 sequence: CASSVGLATDTQYF. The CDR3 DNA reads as TGTGCCAGCAGCGTTGGACTAGCAACAGATACGCAGTATTTT.

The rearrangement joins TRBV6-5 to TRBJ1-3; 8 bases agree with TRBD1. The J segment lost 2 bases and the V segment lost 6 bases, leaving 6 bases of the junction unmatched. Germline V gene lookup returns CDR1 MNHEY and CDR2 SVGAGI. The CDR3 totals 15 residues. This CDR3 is CASRLGQGPGNTIYF. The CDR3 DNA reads TGTGCCAGCAGACTAGGACAGGGCCCTGGAAACACCATATATTTT.

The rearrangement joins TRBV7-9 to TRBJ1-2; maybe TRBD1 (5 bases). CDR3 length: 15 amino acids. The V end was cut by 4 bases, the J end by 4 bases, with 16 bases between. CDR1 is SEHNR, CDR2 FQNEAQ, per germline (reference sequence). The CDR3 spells CASSSLQTELYGYTF. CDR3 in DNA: TGTGCCAGCAGCTCCCTCCAGACAGAGCTCTATGGCTACACCTTC.

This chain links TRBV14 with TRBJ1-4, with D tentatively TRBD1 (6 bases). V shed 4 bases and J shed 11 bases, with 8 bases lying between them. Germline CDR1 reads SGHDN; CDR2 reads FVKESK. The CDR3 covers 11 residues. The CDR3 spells CASSRGQKLFF. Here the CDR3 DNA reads TGTGCCAGCAGCCGGGGGCAGAAACTGTTTTTT.